This T cell receptor (beta chain) was sequenced in a study of glioma-infiltrating T cells after dendritic cell vaccination. Turning to the study itself: Patients had newly diagnosed or recurrent glioblastoma and received dendritic cell vaccines.

Generated by immunoSEQ multiplex PCR, the TCRdb table keeps only in-frame clones and is missing some. The repertoire holds approximately 85,000 clones, with 75% to 90% as singletons. The germline V gene encodes CDR1 LNHDA and CDR2 SQIVND (reference sequence). The V end was cut by 5 bases, the J end by 0 bases, with 11 bases between. This CDR3 is built from 15 residues. Time point here: after dendritic cell vaccination, including at tumor progression/relapse. Sequenced material: blood, taken after dendritic cell vaccination. This TCR was sampled from a human donor with glioblastoma. This chain links TRBV19 with TRBJ2-1, with D perhaps TRBD1 (6 bases). The CDR3 DNA reads TGTGCCAGTAGTCAGGGCAGGGGCTCCTACAATGAGCAGTTCTTC. It is translated as CASSQGRGSYNEQFF.